This TCR beta chain was retrieved from a study of cytomegalovirus exposure and HLA in healthy donors. The CDR3 has 14 amino acids. Germline V CDR1 and CDR2: MNHEY, SMNVEV (reference sequence). Trimming cost V 3 bases and J 5 bases, with 13 bases left between them. The PCR made use of 60 Vbeta and 13 Jbeta primers. The method was immunoSEQ multiplex PCR; TCRdb's version includes in-frame clones alone and lacks a portion of them. Among around 180,000 clones listed, around 80% were seen once. The sequenced sample consisted of PBMCs. The chain is built from TRBV27 and TRBJ1-2; a weak D match, TRBD1 (5 bases). The TCR sequence derives from a man aged 40-49 years in good health and CMV-seronegative. The CDR3 here is CASSFRVSGYGYTF. The CDR3 DNA is TGTGCCAGCAGTTTTAGAGTGTCAGGGTATGGCTACACCTTC.